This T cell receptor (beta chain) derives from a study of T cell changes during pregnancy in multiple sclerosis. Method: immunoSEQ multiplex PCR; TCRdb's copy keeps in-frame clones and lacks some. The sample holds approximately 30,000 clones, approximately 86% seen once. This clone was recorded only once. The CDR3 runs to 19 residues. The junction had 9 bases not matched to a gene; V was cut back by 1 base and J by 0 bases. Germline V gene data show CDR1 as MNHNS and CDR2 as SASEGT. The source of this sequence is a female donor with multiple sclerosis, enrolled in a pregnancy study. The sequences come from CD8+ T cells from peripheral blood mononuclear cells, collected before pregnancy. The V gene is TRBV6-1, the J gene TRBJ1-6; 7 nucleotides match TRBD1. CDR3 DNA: TGTGCCAGCAGTGAAGTCACAGGGGACTCGAGCTCCTATAATTCACCCCTCCACTTT. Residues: CASSEVTGDSSSYNSPLHF.